This entry lists 17 T cell receptor beta chains sequenced from one sample in a study of T cell responses to AZD1222 COVID-19 vaccine. Some clones are missing from TCRdb's copy, which holds only in-frame ones; the method was immunoSEQ multiplex PCR. Of about 100,000 clones in the sample, around 86% were seen once. The specimen comprised peripheral blood, sampled on day 0 of AZD1222 vaccination. The receptor source for this set is an adult in good health.

This chain uses TRBV30 with TRBJ2-7; 7 nucleotides line up with TRBD1. V lost 4 bases, J lost 3 bases, and 6 bases stayed unmatched. The CDR3 length is 13 residues. Germline V gives CDR1 GTSNPN, CDR2 SVGIG (reference sequence). CDR3 protein: CAWTRTGYYEQYF. The CDR3, as DNA: TGTGCCTGGACTAGGACAGGATACTACGAGCAGTACTTC. Variable domain in full (rest from reference TRBV30 and TRBJ2-7): SQTIHQWPATLVQPVGSPLSLECTVEGTSNPNLYWYRQAAGRGLQLLFYSVGIGQISSEVPQNLSASRPQDRQFILSSKKLLLSDSGFYLCAWTRTGYYEQYFGPGTRLTVT.

The CDR3 sequence is CASSLGGGKLSYEQYF. The CDR3 bases are TGTGCCAGCAGCTTAGGTGGAGGAAAACTCTCCTACGAGCAGTACTTC. The chain employs TRBV11-3 and TRBJ2-7, with a possible D match to TRBD2 (5 bases). V lost 1 base and J lost 0, with 13 bases in between. This CDR3 region has 16 residues. Germline loops: CDR1 SGHNT, CDR2 YENEEA.

The CDR3 protein is CASSQFGTGELFF. The CDR3 DNA reads as TGTGCCAGCAGCCAATTTGGCACCGGGGAGCTGTTTTTT. V and J are TRBV16 and TRBJ2-2; the D is unclear. This CDR3 contains 13 residues. Germline-derived CDR1 and CDR2 are KGHSY and FQNENV. Trimming removed 1 base from V and 4 bases from J, with 4 bases in between.

The rearrangement joins TRBV11-2 to TRBJ2-5; a possible D gene is TRBD1 (5 bases). V shed 5 bases and J shed 1 base, with 8 bases lying between them. Germline-derived CDR1 and CDR2 are SGHAT and FQNNGV. This CDR3 has 13 residues. The CDR3 region is CASSPGLQETQYF. CDR3 DNA sequence: TGTGCCAGCAGCCCAGGGCTCCAAGAGACCCAGTACTTC.

CDR3 in DNA: TGTGCCAGCAGCCCGCAGATGAACACTGAAGCTTTCTTT. It translates to CASSPQMNTEAFF. The J gene is TRBJ1-1, the V gene TRBV5-4; D remains unclear. V was clipped by 4 bases and J by 0 bases, with 7 bases between them. Germline assignment: CDR1 SGHNT and CDR2 YYREEE (reference sequence). The CDR3 has 13 residues.

The chain has TRBV13 and TRBJ2-1; possibly TRBD1 for D (6 bases). CDR3 size: 16 residues. V lost 4 bases, J lost 4 bases, and 17 bases lay in between. CDR1 PRHDT and CDR2 FYEKMQ come from the germline V gene (reference sequence). CDR3 sequence: CASSSPKTGDYNEQFF. The CDR3 DNA is TGTGCCAGCAGCTCTCCTAAGACAGGAGATTACAATGAGCAGTTCTTC.

The chain joins TRBV7-9 to TRBJ2-2; 10 nucleotides match TRBD1. From germline, CDR1 is SEHNR and CDR2 FQNEAQ (reference sequence). J lost 6 bases, V lost 7 bases, and 8 bases had no gene match. This CDR3 region has 15 residues. The CDR3 bases are TGTGCCAGCATCCCAGGACAGGGGGAATCCGGGGAGCTGTTTTTT. This sequence encodes CASIPGQGESGELFF.

This chain uses TRBV7-3 with TRBJ1-4; D not resolved. The germline gives CDR1 SGHTA, CDR2 FQGTGA. Trimming pared 1 base from V and 6 bases from J, leaving 9 bases between. The CDR3 runs to 14 residues. CDR3 nucleotide sequence: TGTGCCAGCAGCTTAATCGGCGGGGATGAAAAACTGTTTTTT. This gives the protein CASSLIGGDEKLFF.

The V gene is TRBV11-3, the J gene TRBJ2-2, with a tentative D call TRBD2 (6 bases). V was cut by 5 bases and J by 4 bases, with 11 bases left in between. This CDR3 comprises 14 residues. Germline assignment: CDR1 SGHNT and CDR2 YENEEA. CDR3 loop: CASSAGPGTGELFF. For the CDR3, the DNA is TGTGCCAGCAGCGCGGGGCCCGGCACCGGGGAGCTGTTTTTT.

V usage is TRBV10-3 and J usage is TRBJ1-2, with 9 bases that match TRBD1. This CDR3 spans 18 amino acids. With V trimmed by 6 bases and J by 1 base, 15 bases remained unmatched. Germline V gives CDR1 ENHRY, CDR2 SYGVKD. The CDR3 reads CAIRGGDRVSGVNYGYTF. The CDR3 nucleotides read TGTGCCATCAGAGGAGGGGACAGGGTGTCGGGGGTTAACTATGGCTACACCTTC.

This clone has more than one count but fewer than ten. The chain recombines TRBV18 with TRBJ2-7; no firm D call. The germline V gene has CDR1 KGHSH and CDR2 LQKENI. V was trimmed by 0 bases and J by 4 bases, leaving 7 bases between them. The CDR3 contains 13 residues. This CDR3 is CASSPPDGYEQYF. The CDR3 DNA reads TGTGCCAGCTCACCACCCGACGGGTACGAGCAGTACTTC.

The rearrangement joins TRBV19 to TRBJ1-2; 7 bases agree with TRBD1. The CDR3 contains 13 residues. J was trimmed by 7 bases and V by 9 bases; bases with no gene match: 11. The germline V gene has CDR1 LNHDA and CDR2 SQIVND (reference sequence). The CDR3: CASTVGTVRGYTF. The CDR3, as DNA: TGTGCCAGCACCGTCGGGACAGTGCGTGGCTACACCTTC. Together with reference TRBV19 and TRBJ1-2, the CDR3 gives the full variable domain: DGGITQSPKYLFRKEGQNVTLSCEQNLNHDAMYWYRQDPGQGLRLIYYSQIVNDFQKGDIAEGYSVSREKKESFPLTVTSAQKNPTAFYLCASTVGTVRGYTFGSGTRLTVV.

This chain uses TRBV7-2 with TRBJ2-2; TRBD1 matches 9 bases. Trimming at V came to 6 bases and at J to 5 bases, leaving 7 bases not matched to a gene. This CDR3 has 15 residues. The germline V gene has CDR1 SGHTA and CDR2 FQGNSA. CDR3 amino acids: CASSRQGGKTGELFF. Here the CDR3 DNA reads TGTGCCAGCAGTCGACAGGGGGGAAAGACCGGGGAGCTGTTTTTT.

Comments on this clone: Other DNA sequences of this sample code for an identical CDR3. This chain joins TRBV6-1 and TRBJ2-7, with D hard to call. Germline CDR1 and CDR2: MNHNS and SASEGT. Trimming shortened V by 1 base and J by 3 bases, and 1 base separated the two germline ends. The CDR3 sequence is 11 residues long. CDR3 sequence (DNA): TGTGCCAGCAGTGAAGGCTACGAGCAGTACTTC. As protein: CASSEGYEQYF.

The rearrangement uses TRBV15 and TRBJ1-5; D not certain. The CDR3 contains 13 residues. From germline, CDR1 is LNHNV and CDR2 YYDKDF (reference sequence). V shed 5 bases and J shed 5 bases, with 10 bases lying between them. The CDR3 reads CATSLSSDQPQHF. The CDR3 DNA reads TGTGCCACCAGCCTTTCATCAGATCAGCCCCAGCATTTT.

This chain links TRBV21-1 with TRBJ2-2. TRBV21-1 is listed as a pseudogene. CDR3 size: 16 residues. The CDR3 loop reads CASSKEEGEGTGELFF. As DNA, the CDR3 is TGTGCCAGCAGCAAAGAAGAGGGAGAGGGGACCGGGGAGCTGTTTTTT.

The chain employs TRBV5-1 and TRBJ2-5; 8 nucleotides agree with TRBD1. The V gene's germline CDR1 is SGHRS and CDR2 YFSETQ. This CDR3 spans 15 amino acids. V was pared by 0 bases and J by 2 bases, with 3 bases of the junction left unmatched. The CDR3 DNA is TGCGCCAGCAGCTTGGGGACAGGGCGGCAAGAGACCCAGTACTTC. Its protein product is CASSLGTGRQETQYF. The entire variable domain, with the rest obtained from reference TRBV5-1 and TRBJ2-5, is as follows: KAGVTQTPRYLIKTRGQQVTLSCSPISGHRSVSWYQQTPGQGLQFLFEYFSETQRNKGNFPGRFSGRQFSNSRSEMNVSTLELGDSALYLCASSLGTGRQETQYFGPGTRLLVL.